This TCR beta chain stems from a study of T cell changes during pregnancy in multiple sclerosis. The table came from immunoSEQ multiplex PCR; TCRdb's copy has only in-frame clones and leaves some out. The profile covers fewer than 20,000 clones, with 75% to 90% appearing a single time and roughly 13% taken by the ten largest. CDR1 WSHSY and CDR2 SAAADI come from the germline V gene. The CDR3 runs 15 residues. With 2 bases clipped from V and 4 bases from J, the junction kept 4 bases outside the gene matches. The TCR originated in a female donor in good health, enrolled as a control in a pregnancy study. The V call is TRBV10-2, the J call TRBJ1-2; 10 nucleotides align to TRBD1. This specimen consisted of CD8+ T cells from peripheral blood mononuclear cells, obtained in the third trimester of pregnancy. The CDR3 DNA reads TGCGCCAGCAGTGAGGGGACAGGGGACTTCTATGGCTACACCTTC. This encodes CASSEGTGDFYGYTF.